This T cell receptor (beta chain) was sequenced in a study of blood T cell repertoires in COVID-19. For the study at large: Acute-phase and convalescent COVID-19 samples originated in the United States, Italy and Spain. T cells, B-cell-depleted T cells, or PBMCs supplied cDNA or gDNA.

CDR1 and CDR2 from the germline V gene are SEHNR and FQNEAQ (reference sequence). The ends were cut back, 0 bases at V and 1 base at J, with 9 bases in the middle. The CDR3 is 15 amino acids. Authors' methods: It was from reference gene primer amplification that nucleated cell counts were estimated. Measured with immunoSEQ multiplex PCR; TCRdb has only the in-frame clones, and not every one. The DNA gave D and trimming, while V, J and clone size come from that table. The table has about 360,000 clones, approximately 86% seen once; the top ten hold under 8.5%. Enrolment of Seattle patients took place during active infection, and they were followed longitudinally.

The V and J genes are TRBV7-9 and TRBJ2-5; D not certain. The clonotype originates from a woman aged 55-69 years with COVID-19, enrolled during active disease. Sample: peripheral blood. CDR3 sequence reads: CASSLATAIQETQYF. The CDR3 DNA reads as TGTGCCAGCAGCTTAGCAACTGCGATCCAAGAGACCCAGTACTTC.